This T cell receptor (beta chain) was found in a study of PD-L1 blockade in urothelial cancer. V gave up 4 bases and J gave up 0 bases; unmatched junction bases: 3. This CDR3 is 15 amino acids long. Germline V gene data show CDR1 as MNHNS and CDR2 as SASEGT. TCR analog templates of synthetic origin were spiked into each PCR. Sequencing was performed with immunoSEQ multiplex PCR; in TCRdb, only in-frame clones are kept and a portion is missing. The sample includes fewer than 60,000 clones, 75% to 90% of them seen just once. Time point here: pretreatment peripheral blood. This chain uses TRBV6-1 with TRBJ1-3; TRBD1 aligns across 7 bases. The specimen comprised PBMCs, sampled around atezolizumab (anti-PD-L1) treatment. The TCR was taken from a man aged 45-60 years with urothelial cancer. The DNA for the CDR3 is TGTGCCAGCAGTGTTGGGACAGACTCTGGAAACACCATATATTTT. Its translation: CASSVGTDSGNTIYF.